Below, one T cell receptor beta chain is given with its context. This specimen belongs to a study of blood T cell repertoires in COVID-19. The method was immunoSEQ multiplex PCR; TCRdb's version includes in-frame clones alone and lacks a portion of them. This table has some 200,000 clones, around 84% appearing once. Germline V gene lookup returns CDR1 SGDLS and CDR2 YYNGEE. V was shortened by 1 base and J by 6 bases, with 11 bases between the two germline ends. The CDR3 contains 14 residues. The sample taken for sequencing was peripheral blood. The rearrangement links TRBV9 to TRBJ1-5; D possibly corresponds to TRBD1 (6 bases). This TCR derives from a woman in her seventies with COVID-19, enrolled during active disease. In DNA, the CDR3 is TGTGCCAGCAGCGTAATCAGGGGTCGTCAGCCCCAGCATTTT. Its protein product is CASSVIRGRQPQHF.